This is a list of T cell receptor beta chains from one sample in a study of CD8 T cells in Susac syndrome. From the immunoSEQ multiplex PCR reads, TCRdb called clonotypes with MiXCR, one entry per CDR3 protein. Of some 63,000 distinct CDR3 sequences in the sample, 94% are singletons; the top ten hold about 0.61%. Sequencing was performed on CD8+ T cells from PBMCs. All receptors derive from a human donor with multiple sclerosis. CDR3s leave out the opening cysteine and the closing phenylalanine or tryptophan. D genes are given only for firm matches. Size tells how often a clone was seen (once, few, many) or the class of an expanded clone, and some rows leave it out.

TRBJ1-6 . . TRBV27 ASSLMRGMKPLH
TRBJ2-2 . . TRBV27 ASSPTLRELF
TRBJ2-1 once TRBD2 TRBV12-3/TRBV12-4 ASSWTSGTYNEQF
TRBJ2-2 . . TRBV5-6 ASSLGLAGTTGELF
TRBJ1-2 . . TRBV27 ASSSPTYGYT
TRBJ1-3 . . TRBV29-1 SALTVSSGNTIY
TRBJ2-2 . . TRBV5-6 ASSLPTGELF
TRBJ2-7 . . TRBV5-1 ASSETGVRDEQY
TRBJ1-1 . TRBD1 TRBV25-1 ASSQGTVPPEAF
TRBJ2-7 . . TRBV20-1 SARDHGALYEQY
TRBJ2-1 . TRBD1 TRBV18 ASSPRPTGGNYNEQF
TRBJ1-2 . . TRBV9 ASSTADSYYGYT
TRBJ2-7 . TRBD2 TRBV25-1 ASSEWASGAESYEQY
TRBJ2-1 few . TRBV7-9 ASSLAAGSTYNEQF
TRBJ1-1 . TRBD1 TRBV20-1 SPTRQGVALNTEAF
TRBJ1-4 . . TRBV28 ASSLRGENEKLF
TRBJ2-6 once . TRBV12-3/TRBV12-4 ASSDPSGANVLT